This T cell receptor (beta chain) was obtained from a study of blood T cells in healthy people across ages. The overall study: Roughly one uniquely barcoded beta molecule per two T cells was captured. Study findings and constraints: More naive CD4+ cells and higher diversity were found in long-lived than in aged donors.

Caucasian, healthy and from Russia, the donors were aged between roughly 6 and 95. Worth noting for this clonotype: What it binds is not known.

This CDR3 comprises 14 residues. The germline V and J ends were trimmed by 0 bases and 5 bases, with 9 bases remaining between them. CDR1 is SGHRS and CDR2 is YFSETQ in the germline V gene. For the second PCR, which ran for 7 to 11 cycles, a sample-barcoded 5' primer and a J-beta primer mix were used. TCRdb reprocessed the 5' RACE reads via MiXCR and lists one record per CDR3 protein. The sample includes 710,000 or so distinct CDR3 sequences, about a fifth of them seen just once. The chain combines TRBV5-1 with TRBJ2-4; D unresolved. The receptor was derived from a man in his sixties or seventies in good health. The sequenced material came from blood. CDR3 in amino acids: CASSLALGQNIQYF. The CDR3 bases are TGCGCCAGCAGCTTGGCCTTGGGCCAAAACATTCAGTACTTC.